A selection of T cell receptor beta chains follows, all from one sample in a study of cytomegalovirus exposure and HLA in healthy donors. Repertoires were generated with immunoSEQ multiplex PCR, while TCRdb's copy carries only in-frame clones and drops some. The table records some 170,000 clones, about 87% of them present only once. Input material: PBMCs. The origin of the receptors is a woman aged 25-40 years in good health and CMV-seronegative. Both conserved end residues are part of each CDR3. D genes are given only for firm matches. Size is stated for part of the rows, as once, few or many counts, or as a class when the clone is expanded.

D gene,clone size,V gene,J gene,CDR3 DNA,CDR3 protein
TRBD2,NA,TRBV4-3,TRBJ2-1,TGCGCCAGCAGCCAAGATTCTAGTAGCGGGGGGAACAATGAGCAGTTCTTC,CASSQDSSSGGNNEQFF
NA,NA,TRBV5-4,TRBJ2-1,TGTGCCAGCAGCATCCGGGACTTGAACAATGAGCAGTTCTTC,CASSIRDLNNEQFF
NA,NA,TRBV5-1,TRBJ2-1,TGCGCCAGCAGCACGGGCGGGACAGAACACAATGAGCAGTTCTTC,CASSTGGTEHNEQFF
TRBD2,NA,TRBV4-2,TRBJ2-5,TGTGCCAGCAGCCGAGCACTGGGACTAGCAGGGGAAGAGACCCAGTACTTC,CASSRALGLAGEETQYF
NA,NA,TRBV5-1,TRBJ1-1,TGCGCCAGCAGCCTCGGCCTGCTGGGGGCGGCTGAAGCTTTCTTT,CASSLGLLGAAEAFF
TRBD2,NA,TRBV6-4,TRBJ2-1,TGTGCCAGCAGTGACGAGGCTAGCGGGGGGGGGAATGAGCAGTTCTTC,CASSDEASGGGNEQFF
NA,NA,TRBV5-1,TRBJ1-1,TGCGCCAGCAGCTTGGCCTTGTTAAGGGAGGACACTGAAGCTTTCTTT,CASSLALLREDTEAFF
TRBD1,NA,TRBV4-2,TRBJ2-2,TGTGCCAGCAGCCAAGATTGGAGACAGGGATCCGGGGAGCTGTTTTTT,CASSQDWRQGSGELFF
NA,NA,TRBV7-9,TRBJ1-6,TGTGCCAGCAGCCCGGAGGGTATGAGGTCACCCCTCCACTTT,CASSPEGMRSPLHF
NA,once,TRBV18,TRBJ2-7,TGTGCCAGCTCACCGGCGGTTGGGTCCGAGCAGTACTTC,CASSPAVGSEQYF
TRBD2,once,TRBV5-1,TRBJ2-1,TGCGCCAGCAGCCAAGGACTAGCGGGGGGCACAAATGAGCAGTTCTTC,CASSQGLAGGTNEQFF
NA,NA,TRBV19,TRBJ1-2,TGTGCCAGTAGGCTCGGGTCGACTACCACAAACTATGGCTACACCTTC,CASRLGSTTTNYGYTF
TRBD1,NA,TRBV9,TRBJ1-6,TGTGCCAGCAGCTCACGACAGGGAGGCTCACCCCTCCACTTT,CASSSRQGGSPLHF
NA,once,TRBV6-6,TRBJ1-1,TGTGCCAGCAGGGAACAGGGAAACACTGAAGCTTTCTTT,CASREQGNTEAFF
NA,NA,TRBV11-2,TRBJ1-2,TGTGCCAGCAGCTTAGGAACAGGCAATTATGGCTACACCTTC,CASSLGTGNYGYTF
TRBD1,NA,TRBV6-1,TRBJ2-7,TGTGCCAGCAGTGAAATCAACAGGGGGCAGGAGCAGTACTTC,CASSEINRGQEQYF
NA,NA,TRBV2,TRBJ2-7,TGTGCCAGCAGTTGGGAGAGGGATTACGAGCAGTACTTC,CASSWERDYEQYF
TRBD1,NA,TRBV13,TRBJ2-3,TGTGCCAGCAGGAGACTAGACCGGGACAGGGATACGCAGTATTTT,CASRRLDRDRDTQYF
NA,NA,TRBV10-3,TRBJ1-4,TGTGCCATCAGTGAAGAACGCTTTGACTATAATGAAAAACTGTTTTTT,CAISEERFDYNEKLFF
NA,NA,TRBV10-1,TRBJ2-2,TGCGCCAGCAGTGAGGAAAGTCCAGGAAAAGGGGAGCTGTTTTTT,CASSEESPGKGELFF
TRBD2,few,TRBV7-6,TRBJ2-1,TGTGCCAGCAGCTTAGGATACGGGGGGAACTACAATGAGCAGTTCTTC,CASSLGYGGNYNEQFF
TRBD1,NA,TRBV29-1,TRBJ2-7,TGCAGCGTTGAAAAGGACAGGGGTTTGTCCTACGAGCAGTACTTC,CSVEKDRGLSYEQYF
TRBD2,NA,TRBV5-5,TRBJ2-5,TGTGCCAGCAGCGCGAGCGGGGGGGCCTCCCAAGAGACCCAGTACTTC,CASSASGGASQETQYF
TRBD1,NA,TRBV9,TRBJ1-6,TGTGCCAGCAGCGTAGTGGACAGGGGAGATTCACCCCTCCACTTT,CASSVVDRGDSPLHF
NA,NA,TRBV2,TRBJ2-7,TGTGCCAGCAGTGTAGAGGGTTCAAACGAGCAGTACTTC,CASSVEGSNEQYF
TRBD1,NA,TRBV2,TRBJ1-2,TGTGCCAGCAGTGGGCGACAGGGCGGTTATGGCTACACCTTC,CASSGRQGGYGYTF
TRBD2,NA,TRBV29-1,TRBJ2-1,TGCAGCGTGCCCGGGACTAGCGGTTACTACAATGAGCAGTTCTTC,CSVPGTSGYYNEQFF
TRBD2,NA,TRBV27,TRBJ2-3,TGTGCCAGCACCCCGACTAGCGGGGGAACAGATACGCAGTATTTT,CASTPTSGGTDTQYF
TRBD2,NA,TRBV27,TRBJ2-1,TGTGCCAGCAGTTTATCGCCTAGCGGGGGGCACAATGAGCAGTTCTTC,CASSLSPSGGHNEQFF
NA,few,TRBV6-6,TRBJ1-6,TGTGCCAGCAGTCCCCAGGGAGGTTCACCCCTCCACTTT,CASSPQGGSPLHF
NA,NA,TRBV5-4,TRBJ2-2,TGTGCCAGCAGCCCAAGACGGGAAACAAACACCGGGGAGCTGTTTTTT,CASSPRRETNTGELFF
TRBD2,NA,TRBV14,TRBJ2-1,TGTGCCAGCAGCCCCAGACTAGCGGGGAATTACAATGAGCAGTTCTTC,CASSPRLAGNYNEQFF
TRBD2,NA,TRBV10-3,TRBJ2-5,TGTGCCATCAGTGTGACTTCGGGGCGGGGGGAAGAGACCCAGTACTTC,CAISVTSGRGEETQYF
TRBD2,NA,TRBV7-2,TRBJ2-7,TGTGCCAGCAGCTTGAACAGCGGGGGGTTTGAGCAGTACTTC,CASSLNSGGFEQYF
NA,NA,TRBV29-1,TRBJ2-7,TGCAGCTTCCGGGGAGCTGGCTACGAGCAGTACTTC,CSFRGAGYEQYF
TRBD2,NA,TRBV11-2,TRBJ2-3,TGTGCCAGCAGCCTTACTAGCGGGGCCTCCTATTTT,CASSLTSGASYF
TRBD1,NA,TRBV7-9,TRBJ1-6,TGTGCCAGCAGCTACGGACAGGGGGCATCCTCACCCCTCCACTTT,CASSYGQGASSPLHF
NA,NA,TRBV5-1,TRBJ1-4,TGCGCCAGCAGCTTGGATAGTCGGGGGAGAACCACTAATGAAAAACTGTTTTTT,CASSLDSRGRTTNEKLFF
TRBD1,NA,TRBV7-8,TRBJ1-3,TGTGCCAGCAGCTTAGATAAAGACAGGGGGCTAGGAAACACCATATATTTT,CASSLDKDRGLGNTIYF
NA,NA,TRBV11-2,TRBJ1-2,TGTGCCAGCAGCTTAGGGAGAGCGGGGCGGCATGGCTACACCTTC,CASSLGRAGRHGYTF
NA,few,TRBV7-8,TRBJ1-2,TGTGCCAGCACAGAGGGAACGAGAGGCTACACCTTC,CASTEGTRGYTF
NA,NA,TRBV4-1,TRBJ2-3,TGCGCCAGCAGCCAAGATCAGGGTTTCGGGACAGATACGCAGTATTTT,CASSQDQGFGTDTQYF
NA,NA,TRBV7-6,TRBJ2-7,TGTGCCAGCAGCTTCGCAGGGACCTACGAGCAGTACTTC,CASSFAGTYEQYF